The clone carrying this T cell receptor beta chain was found once. The sample holds other DNA sequences that translate to the same CDR3. These data come from a study of blood T cell repertoires in COVID-19. The V gene's germline CDR1 is SGHNT and CDR2 YYREEE (reference sequence). Trimming stripped 4 bases from V and 4 bases from J, with 11 bases between. The CDR3 runs 13 residues. Sequencing used immunoSEQ multiplex PCR; TCRdb keeps in-frame clones, though not all of them. The sample records roughly 430,000 clones, roughly 86% being singletons. The chain recombines TRBV5-4 with TRBJ1-2, with D maybe TRBD1 (6 bases). The clonotype comes from a woman aged 40 to 50 with acute COVID-19. Sequencing input: PBMCs or T cells enriched from blood (not recorded which). DNA of the CDR3: TGTGCCAGCAGCCCGCAGGGGACCTATGGCTACACCTTC. It translates to CASSPQGTYGYTF.